This T cell receptor beta chain came from a study of technical replicates of blood from several donors. CDR3 length equals 14 residues. Some clones are missing from TCRdb's copy, which holds only in-frame ones; the method was immunoSEQ multiplex PCR. The sample contains 55,000 to 75,000 clones, about 90% of which appear only once. The sequenced sample was PBMCs. The V call is TRBV21-1, the J call TRBJ2-5; the table's D call TRBD2 went unverified against the DNA. TRBV21-1 is a pseudogene segment. The receptor was derived from a human donor in good health. Some clones in this sample may be carry-over from other donors' samples. The CDR3 is CASGRTSGQETQYF. DNA of the CDR3: TGTGCCAGCGGCCGGACTAGCGGCCAAGAGACCCAGTACTTC.